This is a list of T cell receptor beta chains from one sample in a study of a mutant IDH1 vaccine in newly diagnosed glioma. Sequenced by immunoSEQ multiplex PCR; TCRdb stores in-frame clones only, minus some. The repertoire has 50,000 to 70,000 clones, about 87% of them found once; the top ten carry less than 15%. No cognate antigen is known for these TCRs. This sample comprised PBMCs, obtained from a glioma patient whose treatment included an IDH1 peptide vaccine. The receptor set was obtained from a man aged 18-30 years with glioma. Both conserved end residues are part of each CDR3. The D gene is left open where the match is weak. Part of the rows lack a size; the others show once, few, many or a class for expanded clones.

v_gene	j_gene	d_gene	abundance	CDR3nt	CDR3aa
TRBV7-9	TRBJ2-1	TRBD2	once	TGTGCCAGCAGCCCCTTACTAGCGGCCTACAATGAGCAGTTCTTC	CASSPLLAAYNEQFF
TRBV7-9	TRBJ1-2	NA	few	TGTGCCAGCAGCTTCAACCCAGGGCGTAACTATGGCTACACCTTC	CASSFNPGRNYGYTF
TRBV20-1	TRBJ1-1	NA	NA	TGCAGTGCCACGGGGCCGGGCGGAACTTTCTTT	CSATGPGGTFF
TRBV6-5	TRBJ2-5	NA	NA	TGTGCCAGCAGTTTGGCAGCGTACCAAGAGACCCAGTACTTC	CASSLAAYQETQYF
TRBV7-2	TRBJ1-2	NA	NA	TGTGCCAGCAGCTTATTAAGGGGATCTGGCGGCTACACCTTC	CASSLLRGSGGYTF
TRBV9	TRBJ2-3	TRBD2	NA	TGTGCCAGCAGCCTTAGCGGGAGTACAGATACGCAGTATTTT	CASSLSGSTDTQYF
TRBV6-5	TRBJ1-2	NA	NA	TGTGCCAGCAGACCTCAGGGATCTAACTATGGCTACACCTTC	CASRPQGSNYGYTF
TRBV7-2	TRBJ2-7	NA	NA	TGTGCCAGCAGCTTAAGCCCAGCGGTCTACGAGCAGTACTTC	CASSLSPAVYEQYF
TRBV4-1	TRBJ2-7	NA	NA	TGCGCCAGCAGCCAAGTCGGGACGGCGACCTACGAGCAGTACTTC	CASSQVGTATYEQYF
TRBV5-5	TRBJ1-5	NA	NA	TGTGCCAGCAGCTTGTCCCCTAGCAATCAGCCCCAGCATTTT	CASSLSPSNQPQHF
TRBV7-3	TRBJ1-6	NA	NA	TGTGCCAGCAGCTCCACTCCCTATAATTCACCCCTCCACTTT	CASSSTPYNSPLHF
TRBV30	TRBJ1-6	NA	few	TGTGCCTGGAGTCCAGGGGTGGTGTCACCCCTCCACTTT	CAWSPGVVSPLHF
TRBV9	TRBJ2-7	TRBD1	NA	TGTGCCAGCAGCGCCTCCGGGACAGGGTCCAACGAGCAGTACTTC	CASSASGTGSNEQYF
TRBV5-1	TRBJ2-5	NA	NA	TGCGCCAGCAGCTCGGCTCTCTCGGGGGAGACCCAGTACTTC	CASSSALSGETQYF
TRBV4-1	TRBJ1-3	NA	few	TGCGCCAGCAGCCAGGATTCTTGGGGGAGTGGAAACACCATATATTTT	CASSQDSWGSGNTIYF
TRBV29-1	TRBJ1-1	NA	NA	TGCAGCGTCCCCGGGACTGAAGCTTTCTTT	CSVPGTEAFF
TRBV9	TRBJ1-1	NA	NA	TGTGCCAGCAGCGTAGTTTTAGGGGCTAACACTGAAGCTTTCTTT	CASSVVLGANTEAFF
TRBV4-2	TRBJ1-5	TRBD1	NA	TGTGCCAGCAGCCAAATCGACAGGGGGCTTCAGCCCCAGCATTTT	CASSQIDRGLQPQHF
TRBV11-1	TRBJ2-7	TRBD2	NA	TGTGCCAGCAGCGGGACTAGCGGACTCTACGAGCAGTACTTC	CASSGTSGLYEQYF
TRBV7-2	TRBJ1-5	NA	NA	TGTGCCAGCAGCTTAGTAGGGGTTAGCAATCAGCCCCAGCATTTT	CASSLVGVSNQPQHF
TRBV5-1	TRBJ1-1	NA	NA	TGCGCCAGCAGCTTGGATCTGGGGATGAACACTGAAGCTTTCTTT	CASSLDLGMNTEAFF
TRBV6-5	TRBJ1-1	TRBD1	few	TGTGCCAGCCGGAGGGGGCGAGGGACTGAAGCTTTCTTT	CASRRGRGTEAFF
TRBV28	TRBJ2-7	NA	NA	TGTGCCAGCAGTTCCACCTACGAGCAGTACTTC	CASSSTYEQYF
TRBV2	TRBJ1-5	NA	NA	TGTGCCAGCAGGAACGGGACATTTGGACGACAGCCCCAGCATTTT	CASRNGTFGRQPQHF
TRBV7-2	TRBJ1-1	NA	NA	TGTGCCAGCACCCCCAGTAGGGGGGGCAGCTCGCACACTGAAGCTTTCTTT	CASTPSRGGSSHTEAFF
TRBV18	TRBJ2-2	NA	NA	TGTGCCAGCTCACCACCGATGAAGGGGGCGAACACCGGGGAGCTGTTTTTT	CASSPPMKGANTGELFF
TRBV18	TRBJ1-2	TRBD1	NA	TGTGCCAGCTCACATCTGGACAGGGGGCATGATGGCTACACCTTC	CASSHLDRGHDGYTF
TRBV4-1	TRBJ1-1	TRBD1	few	TGCGCCAGCAGCCAAGAAGGGACAGGGATCACTGAAGCTTTCTTT	CASSQEGTGITEAFF
TRBV7-9	TRBJ2-1	TRBD2	once	TGTGCCAGCAGCTCTCGCGGGGGGGGTCTTTACAATGAGCAGTTCTTC	CASSSRGGGLYNEQFF
TRBV7-7	TRBJ2-5	NA	NA	TGTGCTAGCAGCCTCGACAGAGAAGAGACCCAGTACTTC	CASSLDREETQYF
TRBV18	TRBJ2-7	TRBD1	once	TGTGCCAGCTCACCTCTCCCAGGGGGCGCGCGGTCCTACGAGCAGTACTTC	CASSPLPGGARSYEQYF
TRBV19	TRBJ2-7	NA	NA	TGTGCCAGTAGCCCCGGGACACTCGCCTACGAGCAGTACTTC	CASSPGTLAYEQYF
TRBV7-9	TRBJ2-7	NA	NA	TGTGCCAGCAGCTTAGATTCAGGTTACGACGAGCAGTACTTC	CASSLDSGYDEQYF
TRBV2	TRBJ1-4	NA	NA	TGTGCCAGCGGGTCTGGGGAACTGTTTTTT	CASGSGELFF
TRBV6-5	TRBJ1-2	TRBD1	NA	TGTGCCAGCAGCGTGGGACAGGTGTCAAACTATGGCTACACCTTC	CASSVGQVSNYGYTF
TRBV28	TRBJ1-1	TRBD1	NA	TGTGCCAGCAGCCTGACAGGGATCCGGGCGAACACTGAAGCTTTCTTT	CASSLTGIRANTEAFF
TRBV30	TRBJ1-3	NA	NA	TGTGCCTGGAGTGCGAGCGGTCTTGGAAACACCATATATTTT	CAWSASGLGNTIYF
TRBV5-6	TRBJ2-7	TRBD1	few	TGTGCCAGCAGCTCGGACAGGGAAGTCTACGAGCAGTACTTC	CASSSDREVYEQYF
TRBV10-3	TRBJ2-7	TRBD1	NA	TGTGCCATCGGGGACAGCGTACTCGAGCAGTACTTC	CAIGDSVLEQYF
TRBV6-5	TRBJ2-5	NA	NA	TGTGCCAGCAGTTACTCGCGCGGTTCAGGGACCCAGTACTTC	CASSYSRGSGTQYF
TRBV7-2	TRBJ1-5	NA	NA	TGTGCCAGCAGCCCAGGACAGACGTGGCAGCCCCAGCATTTT	CASSPGQTWQPQHF